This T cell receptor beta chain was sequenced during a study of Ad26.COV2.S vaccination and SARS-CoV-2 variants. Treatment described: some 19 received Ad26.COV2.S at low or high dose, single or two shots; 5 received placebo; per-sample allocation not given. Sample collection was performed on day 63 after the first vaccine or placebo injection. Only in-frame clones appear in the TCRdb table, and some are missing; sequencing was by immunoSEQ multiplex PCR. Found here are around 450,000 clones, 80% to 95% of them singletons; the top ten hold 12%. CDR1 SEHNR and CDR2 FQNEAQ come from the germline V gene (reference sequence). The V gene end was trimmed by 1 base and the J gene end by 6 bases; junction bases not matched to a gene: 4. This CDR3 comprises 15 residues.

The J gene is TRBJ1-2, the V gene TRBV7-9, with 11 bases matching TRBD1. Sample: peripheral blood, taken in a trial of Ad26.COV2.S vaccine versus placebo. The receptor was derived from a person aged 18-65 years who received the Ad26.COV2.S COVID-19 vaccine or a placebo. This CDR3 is CASSLEWDRGNGYTF. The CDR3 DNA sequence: TGTGCCAGCAGCTTAGAGTGGGACAGGGGGAATGGCTACACCTTC.